The sequence of this T cell receptor (beta chain) was determined in a study of blood T cell repertoires in COVID-19. Whole-study context: Some COVID-19 samples were acute and others convalescent; all came from the United States, Italy and Spain. The analysed material was cDNA or gDNA that came from T cells, B-cell-depleted T cells, or PBMCs.

As originally analysed: Scientists estimated how many nucleated cells there were by amplifying reference gene primers. Generated by immunoSEQ multiplex PCR, the TCRdb table keeps only in-frame clones and is missing some. V, J and clone size derive from that table, while D and trimming were established from the DNA sequence. In the table there are about 260,000 clones, approximately 86% of which are singletons. The CDR3 runs 15 residues. With V trimmed by 1 base and J by 7 bases, 6 bases remained unmatched. Germline V gene sequence: CDR1 LNHNV, CDR2 YYDKDF (reference sequence). The sequencing input was peripheral blood. The source is a man in his forties who had recovered from COVID-19. The V and J genes are TRBV15 and TRBJ2-1; TRBD2 agrees at 8 bases. This chain's CDR3 is CATSRGGLGINEQFF. The CDR3 coding sequence is TGTGCCACCAGCAGAGGGGGACTAGGGATAAATGAGCAGTTCTTC. Combining the CDR3 with reference TRBV15 and TRBJ2-1 gives the whole variable domain DAMVIQNPRYQVTQFGKPVTLSCSQTLNHNVMYWYQQKSSQAPKLLFHYYDKDFNNEADTPDNFQSRRPNTSFCFLDIRSPGLGDTAMYLCATSRGGLGINEQFFGPGTRLTVL.